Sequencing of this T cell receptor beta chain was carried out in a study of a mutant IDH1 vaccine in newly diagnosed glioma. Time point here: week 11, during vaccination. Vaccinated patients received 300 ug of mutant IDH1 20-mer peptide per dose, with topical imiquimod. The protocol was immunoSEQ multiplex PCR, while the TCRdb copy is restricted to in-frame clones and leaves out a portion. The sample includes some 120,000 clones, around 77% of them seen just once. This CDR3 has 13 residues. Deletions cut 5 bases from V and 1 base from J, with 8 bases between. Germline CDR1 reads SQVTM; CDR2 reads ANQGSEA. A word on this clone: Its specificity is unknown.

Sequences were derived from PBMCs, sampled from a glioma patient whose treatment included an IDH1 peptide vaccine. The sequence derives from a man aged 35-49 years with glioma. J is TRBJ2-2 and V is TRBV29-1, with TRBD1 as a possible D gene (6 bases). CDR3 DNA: TGCAGCGTTAAACAGGGGAACACCGGGGAGCTGTTTTTT. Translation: CSVKQGNTGELFF.